Listed here is a single T cell receptor beta chain. Antigen specificity is unknown. This sample stems from a study of T cells expressing NK-cell markers. General study findings and limits: Roughly 1.0-7.0% of CD8+ T cells in 6 or 7 donors belonged to dominant NKG2C+ clonotypes.

cDNA encoding TCR beta was synthesized via 5'RACE template switching incorporating UMIs. TCRdb reprocessed the 5' RACE reads; each CDR3 protein has one entry and no DNA is given. The sample totals about 160,000 distinct CDR3 sequences. This CDR3 region has 16 residues. The TCR originated in a woman aged 18 to 75 in good health. The sequencing input was blood T cells: a sorted CD56 or NKG2C T cell subset, CD4+ or CD8+ T cells, or bulk PBMC T cells (not recorded which). The V gene is TRBV12-3 or TRBV12-4, the J gene TRBJ2-3; TCRdb picks TRBD1, but there is no DNA to check that call. CDR3 loop: CASSLGEVYSTDTQYF.